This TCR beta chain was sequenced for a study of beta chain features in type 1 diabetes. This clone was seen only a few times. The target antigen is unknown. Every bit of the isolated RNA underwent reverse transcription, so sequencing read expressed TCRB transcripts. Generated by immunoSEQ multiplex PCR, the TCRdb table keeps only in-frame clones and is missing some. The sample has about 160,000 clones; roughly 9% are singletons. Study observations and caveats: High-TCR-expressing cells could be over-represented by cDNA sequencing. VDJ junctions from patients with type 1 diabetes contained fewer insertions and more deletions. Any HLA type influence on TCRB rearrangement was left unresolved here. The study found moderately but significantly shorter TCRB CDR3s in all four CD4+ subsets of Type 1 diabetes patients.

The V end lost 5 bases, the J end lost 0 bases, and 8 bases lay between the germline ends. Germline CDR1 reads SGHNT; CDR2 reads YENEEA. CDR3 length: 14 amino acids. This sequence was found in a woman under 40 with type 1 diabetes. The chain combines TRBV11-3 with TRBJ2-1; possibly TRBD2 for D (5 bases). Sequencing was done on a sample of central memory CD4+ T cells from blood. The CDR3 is CASSGADSYNEQFF. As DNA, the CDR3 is TGTGCCAGCAGCGGAGCGGACTCCTACAATGAGCAGTTCTTC.